This TCR beta chain was profiled in a study of blood T cell repertoires in COVID-19. Looking at the study overall: The cDNA or gDNA used as material had been derived from T cells, B-cell-depleted T cells, or PBMCs.

Original methodology: By means of reference gene primer amplification, nucleated cell counts were estimated. Sequenced by immunoSEQ multiplex PCR; TCRdb stores in-frame clones only, minus some. V, J and clone size derive from that table, while D and trimming were established from the DNA sequence. This table has 55,000 to 70,000 clones, about nine tenths appearing once. This CDR3 is 17 amino acids long. V lost 4 bases and J 0 bases, leaving 17 bases between the germline ends. CDR1 and CDR2 from the germline V gene are MGHRA and YSYEKL. The receptor was isolated from a young woman with acute or convalescent COVID-19. Material for sequencing was peripheral blood. This chain connects TRBV4-1 to TRBJ2-3; the D is unclear. The DNA of the CDR3 is TGCGCCAGCAGCCGTAACCATGCCGACTTAAGCACAGATACGCAGTATTTT. Translation: CASSRNHADLSTDTQYF.